This paragraph reports one TCR beta chain. This sample stems from a study of tumor-infiltrating lymphocytes in primary liver carcinoma. Unsorted bulk tissue, roughly 20-34 mg of it, served as the source for co-extraction of RNA and DNA. V lost 6 bases to trimming and J lost 16 bases, with 25 bases between them. Germline V gives CDR1 SGHDN, CDR2 FVKESK. The CDR3 covers 14 residues. The input was 450 to 500 ng total RNA; TCR beta cDNA was made from it with a constant-region primer. ARM-PCR was slightly modified, and three nested multiplex PCR rounds with it gave rise to the TCR beta libraries. TRBV1-TRBV30 forward primers and a C-beta reverse primer were used in the first two PCR rounds, which each ran for about 10 cycles. TCRdb reprocessed the multiplex PCR reads with MiXCR, giving one entry per CDR3 protein. Here the sample spans 65,000 to 90,000 distinct CDR3 sequences, 72% being singletons.

The clonotype was recovered from a man aged 40-55 years with primary liver carcinoma and hepatitis B virus infection. The chain joins TRBV14 to TRBJ2-1; perhaps TRBD1 as D (5 bases). The sequenced material came from liver tumor tissue from sampling region 1. The subset denotes: tumor region T1, superior pole. CDR3 loop: CASRQDHYYNGHFF. As DNA, the CDR3 is TGTGCCAGCAGACAGGATCACTACTACAATGGGCACTTCTTC.